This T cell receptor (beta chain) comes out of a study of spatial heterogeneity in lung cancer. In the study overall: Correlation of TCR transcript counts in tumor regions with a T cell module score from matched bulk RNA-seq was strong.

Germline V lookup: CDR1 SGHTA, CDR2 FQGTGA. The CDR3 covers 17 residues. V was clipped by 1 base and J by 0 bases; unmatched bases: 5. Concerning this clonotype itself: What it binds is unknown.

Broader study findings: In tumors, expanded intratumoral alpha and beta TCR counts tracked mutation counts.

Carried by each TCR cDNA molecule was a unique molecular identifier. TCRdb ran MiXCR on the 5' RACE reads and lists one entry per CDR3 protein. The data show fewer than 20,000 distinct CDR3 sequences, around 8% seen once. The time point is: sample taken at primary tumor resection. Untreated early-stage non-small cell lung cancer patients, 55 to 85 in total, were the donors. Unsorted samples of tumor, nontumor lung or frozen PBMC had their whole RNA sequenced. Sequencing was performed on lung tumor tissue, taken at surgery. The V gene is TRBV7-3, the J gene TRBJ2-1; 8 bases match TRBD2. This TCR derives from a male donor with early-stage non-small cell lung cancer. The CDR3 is CASSLMGSGASYNEQFF. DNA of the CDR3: TGTGCCAGCAGCTTAATGGGTAGCGGGGCCTCCTACAATGAGCAGTTCTTC.